This is a list of T cell receptor beta chains from one sample in a study of neurological immune-mediated disorders. TCRdb ran MiXCR on the 5' RACE reads and lists one entry per CDR3 protein. The table shows some 57,000 distinct CDR3 sequences, with 3% to 4% occurring only once. The sequenced sample was PBMCs. The receptor set was obtained from a woman aged 55-69 years with multiple sclerosis. Both conserved end residues are part of each CDR3. Each record gives: clone size, D gene, J gene, V gene, CDR3 DNA, CDR3 protein. A D gene is named only where the DNA matches it firmly. Some rows mark clone size as missing; the rest say once, few, many or name a class of expanded clone.

many | TRBD2 | TRBJ2-1 | TRBV7-2 | TGTGCCAGCAGCACAGGACTAGCGGGAGGGCTCAATGAGCAGTTCTTC | CASSTGLAGGLNEQFF
- | - | TRBJ2-1 | TRBV11-2 | TGTGCCAGCAGCTGGCAGGGGCGGTTCGATGAGCAGTTCTTC | CASSWQGRFDEQFF
many | TRBD1 | TRBJ1-1 | TRBV4-1 | TGCGCCAGCAGCCGCGGACAGGGGGCAAGGACTGAAGCTTTCTTT | CASSRGQGARTEAFF
many | - | TRBJ2-1 | TRBV15 | TGTGCCACCAGCATAGGGGGGGCTGGAATATTTTACAATGAGCAGTTCTTC | CATSIGGAGIFYNEQFF
many | - | TRBJ1-4 | TRBV20-1 | TGCAGTGCTATAAGGAGGGGAAATGAAAAACTGTTTTTT | CSAIRRGNEKLFF
many | - | TRBJ2-1 | TRBV24-1 | TGTGCCACCAGTGATCAAAACGGACTGGCCTATGAGCAGTTCTTC | CATSDQNGLAYEQFF
many | - | TRBJ2-3 | TRBV5-6 | TGTGCCAGCAGCTTGGGCGGCCCCGATACGCAGTATTTT | CASSLGGPDTQYF
many | - | TRBJ1-1 | TRBV7-2 | TGTGCCAGCAGCTTAGCCCGGGGACGCGTCGGTGAAGCTTTCTTT | CASSLARGRVGEAFF
many | TRBD1 | TRBJ1-1 | TRBV12-3/TRBV12-4 | TGTGCCAGCAGTCTGACAGGGGCCACTGAAGCTTTCTTT | CASSLTGATEAFF
many | - | TRBJ2-3 | TRBV5-1 | TGCGCCAGCAGCTTGGTTATCCCCCGCACATACCTCGCACCTAACAGCCCGCAGTATTTT | CASSLVIPRTYLAPNSPQYF
many | - | TRBJ2-5 | TRBV20-1 | TGCAGTGCTAGAGGGAGGACAGCGCAAGAGACCCAGTACTTC | CSARGRTAQETQYF
many | TRBD2 | TRBJ2-7 | TRBV4-3 | TGCGCCAGCTCGCGGGGGAGCTCCTACGAGCAGTACTTC | CASSRGSSYEQYF
many | - | TRBJ2-5 | TRBV20-1 | TGCAGTGCTAGAGATTGGGCGTCGGAGACCCAGTACTTC | CSARDWASETQYF
many | TRBD2 | TRBJ2-1 | TRBV5-1 | TGCGCCAGCTCCGGGACTAGCGGGTACGAGCAGTTCTTC | CASSGTSGYEQFF
many | TRBD1 | TRBJ2-1 | TRBV12-3/TRBV12-4 | TGTGCCAGCAGTTTACAGGGGGCCTACAATGAGCAGTTCTTC | CASSLQGAYNEQFF
few | TRBD2 | TRBJ2-1 | TRBV3-1 | TGTGCCAGCAGCCAAGATGGGGGGGAATACAATGAGCAGTTCTTC | CASSQDGGEYNEQFF
many | - | TRBJ2-2 | TRBV6-4 | TGTGCCAGCAGTGAAGGGACGGGGAACACCGGGGAGCTGTTTTTT | CASSEGTGNTGELFF
many | - | TRBJ1-2 | TRBV27 | TGTGCCAGCAGGCGGGACGGGGGCTACACCTTC | CASRRDGGYTF
once | TRBD1 | TRBJ1-5 | TRBV5-1 | TGCGCCAGCAGCCTCGGGGGGACAGTCAATCAGCCCCAACATTTT | CASSLGGTVNQPQHF
many | TRBD1 | TRBJ2-7 | TRBV5-1 | TGCGCCAGCAGCATCCAGGGGGCGTGGGACGAGCAGTACTTC | CASSIQGAWDEQYF